This TCR beta chain was sequenced during a study of OX40 agonist ivuxolimab in advanced cancers. Study findings and constraints: It was also the case that some nonresponders had low normalized T-cell clonal expansion. There were, on average, more expanded clones in CD8+ T cells than in CD4+.

Patients who had autoimmune disease history or got systemic immunosuppression were left out. The CDR3 is 15 residues long. CDR1 SGHRS and CDR2 YFSETQ come from the germline V gene. With 4 bases removed from V and 5 bases from J, the gap between germline ends came to 19 bases. TCRdb's copy holds only in-frame clones and misses some; the assay was immunoSEQ multiplex PCR. This table has under 80,000 clones, 80% to 90% appearing once. A word on this clone: Antigen: not known.

V and J are TRBV5-1 and TRBJ2-7, with D hard to call. The specimen comprised CD4+ or CD8+ T cells sorted from blood, sampled in a trial of the OX40 agonist ivuxolimab. The TCR originated in an adult with an advanced solid tumor such as melanoma, head and neck, liver or kidney cancer. This CDR3 is CASSDPSRGADEQYF. The CDR3 DNA follows: TGCGCCAGCAGCGACCCCAGTCGTGGAGCTGACGAGCAGTACTTC.